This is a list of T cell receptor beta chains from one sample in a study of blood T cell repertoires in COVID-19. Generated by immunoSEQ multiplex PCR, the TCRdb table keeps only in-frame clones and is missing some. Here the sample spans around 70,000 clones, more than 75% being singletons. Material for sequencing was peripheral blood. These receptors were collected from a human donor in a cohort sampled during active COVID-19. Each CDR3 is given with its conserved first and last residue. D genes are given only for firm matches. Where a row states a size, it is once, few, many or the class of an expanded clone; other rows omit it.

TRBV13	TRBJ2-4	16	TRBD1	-	TGTGCCAGCAGCTTAGGAACAGGGGGCATCGTGAACATTCAGTACTTC	CASSLGTGGIVNIQYF
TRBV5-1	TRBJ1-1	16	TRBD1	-	TGCGCCAGCAGCTCCCGGACAGGGGGATTGGACACTGAAGCTTTCTTT	CASSSRTGGLDTEAFF
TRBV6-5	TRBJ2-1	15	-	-	TGTGCCAGCAGTTGGTCGGGTCCATCCTACAATGAGCAGTTCTTC	CASSWSGPSYNEQFF
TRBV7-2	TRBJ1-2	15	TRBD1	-	TGTGCCAGCAGCTCTACAGGGGGGGCGGGCTATGGCTACACCTTC	CASSSTGGAGYGYTF
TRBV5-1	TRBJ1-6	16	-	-	TGCGCCAGCAGCCTGGGGTCTACGGTAAATAATTCACCCCTCCACTTT	CASSLGSTVNNSPLHF
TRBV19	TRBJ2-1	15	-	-	TGTGCCAGTAGTACCGACAGGTTCGCCTACAATGAGCAGTTCTTC	CASSTDRFAYNEQFF
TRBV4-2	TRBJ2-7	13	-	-	TGTGCCAGCAGCCCAACCCAGGCAGGCGAGCAGTACTTC	CASSPTQAGEQYF
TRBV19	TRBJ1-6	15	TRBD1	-	TGTGCCAGTAGTCCCCGGACAGGCGTCAATTCACCCCTCCACTTT	CASSPRTGVNSPLHF
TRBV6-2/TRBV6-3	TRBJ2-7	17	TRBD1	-	TGTGCCAGCAGTTACGCGCACAGGGGGCTAGCCAGTTACGAGCAGTACTTC	CASSYAHRGLASYEQYF
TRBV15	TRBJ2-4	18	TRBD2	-	TGTGCCACCAGCAGAGATTTCCCTAGCGGGAGTGCCAAAAACATTCAGTACTTC	CATSRDFPSGSAKNIQYF
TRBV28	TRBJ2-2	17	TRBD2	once	TGTGCCAGCTTCCCGCGGGGCGGGAGGGAGGGCACCGGGGAGCTGTTTTTT	CASFPRGGREGTGELFF
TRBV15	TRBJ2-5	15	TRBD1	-	TGTGCCACCAGCAGAGAGTACAGGGGACCGGAGACCCAGTACTTC	CATSREYRGPETQYF
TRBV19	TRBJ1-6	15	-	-	TGTGCCAGTAGTATTTGGGGGGGTATGTTATCACCCCTCCACTTT	CASSIWGGMLSPLHF
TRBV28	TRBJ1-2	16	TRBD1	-	TGTGCCAGCAGTTTAGGGGGCACAGGGGCGGACTATGGCTACACCTTC	CASSLGGTGADYGYTF
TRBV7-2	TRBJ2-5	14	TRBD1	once	TGTGCCAGCCTAATTGGGACAGCACAAGAGACCCAGTACTTC	CASLIGTAQETQYF
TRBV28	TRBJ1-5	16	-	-	TGTGCCAGCAGTTCACGCCAGGGCCTTAGCAATCAGCCCCAGCATTTT	CASSSRQGLSNQPQHF
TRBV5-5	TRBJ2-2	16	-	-	TGTGCCAGCAGCTTGGGACAGCCAGCGAACACCGGGGAGCTGTTTTTT	CASSLGQPANTGELFF
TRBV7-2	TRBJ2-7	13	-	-	TGTGCCAGCAGCTTGCGCGAGAAAGACGAGCAGTACTTC	CASSLREKDEQYF
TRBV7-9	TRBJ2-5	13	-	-	TGTGCCAGCAGCTTAAATGGGGGGGAGACCCAGTACTTC	CASSLNGGETQYF
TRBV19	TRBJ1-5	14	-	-	TGTGCCAGTAGTATTGCACAGAGCAATCAGCCCCAGCATTTT	CASSIAQSNQPQHF
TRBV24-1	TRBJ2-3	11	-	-	TGTGCCACCAGCTTCACAGATACGCAGTATTTT	CATSFTDTQYF
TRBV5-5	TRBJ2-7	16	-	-	TGTGCCAGCAGCTTCGCGAAGACAGCTCTTAACTACGAGCAGTACTTC	CASSFAKTALNYEQYF
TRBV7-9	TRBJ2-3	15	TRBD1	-	TGTGCCAGCAGCTTATGGACAGGGGCTGGAGATACGCAGTATTTT	CASSLWTGAGDTQYF
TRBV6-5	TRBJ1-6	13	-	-	TGTGCCAGCAGCGCAGGGCAAAATTCACCCCTCCACTTT	CASSAGQNSPLHF
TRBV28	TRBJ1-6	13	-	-	TGTGCCAGCAGTACGGACAGCAATTCACCCCTCCACTTT	CASSTDSNSPLHF
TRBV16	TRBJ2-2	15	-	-	TGTGCCAGCAGCCAATCGCAGGGTGACACCGGGGAGCTGTTTTTT	CASSQSQGDTGELFF
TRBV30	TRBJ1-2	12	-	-	TGTGCCTGGGCCACAGTTAACTATGGCTACACCTTC	CAWATVNYGYTF
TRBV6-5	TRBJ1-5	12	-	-	TGTGCCAGCAGTTATTACAGGCAGCCCCAGCATTTT	CASSYYRQPQHF
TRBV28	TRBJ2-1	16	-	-	TGTGCCAGCAGTTTGGGTGGGAGTCCCTCCTACAATGAGCAGTTCTTC	CASSLGGSPSYNEQFF
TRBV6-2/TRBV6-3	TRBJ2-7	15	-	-	TGTGCCAGCAGTTTGCCCCGGGCTGGGGGCGACGAGCAGTACTTC	CASSLPRAGGDEQYF
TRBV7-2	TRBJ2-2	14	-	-	TGTGCCAGCAGCTTATACAGGGACACCGGGGAGCTGTTTTTT	CASSLYRDTGELFF
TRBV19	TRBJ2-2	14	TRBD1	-	TGTGCCAGTAGTCGCCTTACAGGGGCCGGGGAGCTGTTTTTT	CASSRLTGAGELFF
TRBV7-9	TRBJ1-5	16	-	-	TGTGCCAGCAGCTTAGACAGGGCCCATAGCAATCAGCCCCAGCATTTT	CASSLDRAHSNQPQHF
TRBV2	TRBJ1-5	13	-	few	TGTGCCAGCAGTGTAACAGACAATCAGCCCCAGCATTTT	CASSVTDNQPQHF
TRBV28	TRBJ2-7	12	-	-	TGTGCCAGCAGTTATTCCCAGAATGAGCAGTACTTC	CASSYSQNEQYF
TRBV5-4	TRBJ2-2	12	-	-	TGTGCCAGCAGCAAGCCCACCGGGGAGCTGTTTTTT	CASSKPTGELFF
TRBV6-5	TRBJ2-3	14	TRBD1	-	TGTGCCAGCTCACAGGGGGCCCTCACGTATACGCAGTATTTT	CASSQGALTYTQYF
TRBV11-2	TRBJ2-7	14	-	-	TGTGCCAGCAGCTTAGACAGTACCTCCTACGAGCAGTACTTC	CASSLDSTSYEQYF
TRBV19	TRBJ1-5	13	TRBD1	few	TGTGCCAGTAGTCCGGACAGGGTCCAGCCCCAGCATTTT	CASSPDRVQPQHF
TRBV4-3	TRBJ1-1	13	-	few	TGCGCCAGCAGCCAAACGGGAAACACTGAAGCTTTCTTT	CASSQTGNTEAFF
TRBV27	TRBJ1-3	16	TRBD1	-	TGTGCCAGCATTATGACAGGGGACATTCCTGGAAACACCATATATTTT	CASIMTGDIPGNTIYF
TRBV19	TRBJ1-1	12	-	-	TGTGCCAGTAGTCGTGGAGACACTGAAGCTTTCTTT	CASSRGDTEAFF
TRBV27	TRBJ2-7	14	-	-	TGTGCCCGACCCATGAGGGTGCTTTGGTACGAGCAGTACTTC	CARPMRVLWYEQYF
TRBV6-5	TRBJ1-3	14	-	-	TGTGCCAGCAGTCGGGGGTTCTCTGGAAACACCATATATTTT	CASSRGFSGNTIYF
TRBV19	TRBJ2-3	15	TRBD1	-	TGTGCCAGTAGTCAAGGACAGGGGAACTCAGATACGCAGTATTTT	CASSQGQGNSDTQYF
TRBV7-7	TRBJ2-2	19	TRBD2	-	TGTGCCAGCAGCCCATTCCCGGGACTAGCGGGAGCGAACACCGGGGAGCTGTTTTTT	CASSPFPGLAGANTGELFF
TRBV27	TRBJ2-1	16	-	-	TGTGCCAGCAGTGTACTGACAGTGAGCTCCTACAATGAGCAGTTCTTC	CASSVLTVSSYNEQFF
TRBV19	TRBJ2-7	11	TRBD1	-	TGTGCCAGCCAGGGGGCAACCGAGCAGTACTTC	CASQGATEQYF
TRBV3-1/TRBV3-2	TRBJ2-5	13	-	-	TGTGCCAGCACCCGGCGGGCAGAAGAGACCCAGTACTTC	CASTRRAEETQYF
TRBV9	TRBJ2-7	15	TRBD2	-	TGTGCCAGCAGCGTAGGGACTAGCGCTAAGAGCGAGCAGTACTTC	CASSVGTSAKSEQYF